These 17 T cell receptor beta chains were sequenced from one sample in a study of blood T cell repertoires in COVID-19. TCRdb's copy holds only in-frame clones and misses some; the assay was immunoSEQ multiplex PCR. The sample lists some 200,000 clones, about 85% seen once, with 20% to 25% in the top ten. The source material was peripheral blood. The receptors originated from a man in his 60s with active or convalescent COVID-19.

This clone was observed a few times. The chain has TRBV4-1 and TRBJ2-2; tentative D call: TRBD1 (5 bases). V was clipped by 3 bases and J by 0 bases, with 14 bases between them. The CDR3 spans 17 residues. CDR1 is MGHRA, CDR2 YSYEKL, per germline. CDR3 sequence reads: CASSQILGVSNTGELFF. The CDR3 nucleotides are TGCGCCAGCAGCCAGATTCTAGGGGTCTCGAACACCGGGGAGCTGTTTTTT.

The chain joins TRBV7-3 to TRBJ1-1; no reliable D call. CDR3 length equals 14 residues. Looked up from germline, CDR1 is SGHTA and CDR2 is FQGTGA. Between the trimmed V and J ends, which lost 6 bases and 4 bases, there was a span of 15 bases. The CDR3, as DNA: TGTGCCAGCAGTTTAGGGCCCATTGGCACTGAAGCTTTCTTT. Translating it yields CASSLGPIGTEAFF.

The rearrangement links TRBV4-2 to TRBJ2-1; TRBD2 matches 11 bases. Unmatched junction bases numbered 15, after V lost 4 bases and J lost 7 bases. Germline loops: CDR1 LGHNA, CDR2 YNFKEQ. The CDR3 extends over 18 amino acids. In nucleotides, the CDR3 is TGTGCCAGCAGCCTCCCCCCGGGACTAGCGGCCTCGAGTAATGAGCAGTTCTTC. It encodes CASSLPPGLAASSNEQFF.

In its sample, this clone was seen once. The chain links TRBV9 to TRBJ1-2; TRBD1 aligns across 8 bases. Germline V lookup: CDR1 SGDLS, CDR2 YYNGEE. This CDR3 spans 14 amino acids. With V trimmed by 4 bases and J by 8 bases, 10 bases remained unmatched. The CDR3 DNA is TGTGCCAGCAGCCCGGACAGGGAATTGCGCGGCTACACCTTC. As protein: CASSPDRELRGYTF.

This clone was recorded once. Here the CDR3 reads CSVDWGGTQYF. CDR3 DNA: TGCAGCGTTGACTGGGGGGGGACCCAGTACTTC. This rearrangement joins TRBV29-1 to TRBJ2-5; 7 bases map to TRBD2. Germline V gene data show CDR1 as SQVTM and CDR2 as ANQGSEA. Trimming removed 3 bases from V and 7 bases from J; junction bases left unmatched: 2. CDR3 length equals 11 residues.

This sequence joins TRBV9 and TRBJ2-7; D possibly corresponds to TRBD2 (5 bases). Trimming left V 4 bases short and J 3 bases short, with 17 bases between. The germline V gene encodes CDR1 SGDLS and CDR2 YYNGEE. The CDR3 totals 15 residues. The CDR3 DNA sequence: TGTGCCAGCAGCCCAAGACCTGAGGCGGGCTACGAGCAGTACTTC. It specifies CASSPRPEAGYEQYF.

This chain uses TRBV10-3 with TRBJ2-1; no firm D call. Trimming pared 6 bases from V and 3 bases from J, leaving 3 bases between. In germline, CDR1 is ENHRY, CDR2 SYGVKD. The CDR3 totals 11 residues. CDR3 nucleotide sequence: TGTGCCATCAGACTCTACAATGAGCAGTTCTTC. It codes for CAIRLYNEQFF.

The rearrangement joins TRBV11-3 to TRBJ1-1; 7 bases are a match to TRBD1. Germline values: CDR1 SGHNT, CDR2 YENEEA. This CDR3 has 14 amino acids. V dropped 1 base and J dropped 1; count of bases not matched to a gene: 0. The CDR3 is CASSLGQGNTEAFF. Here the CDR3 DNA reads TGTGCCAGCAGCTTAGGACAGGGGAACACTGAAGCTTTCTTT.

In DNA form, the CDR3 reads TGCGCCAGCAGCGCGAATAACAGGGGAGAGGGGTATGGCTACACCTTC. It yields the protein CASSANNRGEGYGYTF. The V gene is TRBV4-1, the J gene TRBJ1-2; 7 positions agree with TRBD1. This CDR3 contains 16 residues. The trim removed 5 bases at V and 5 bases at J, leaving 14 bases unmatched. Germline V gene sequence: CDR1 MGHRA, CDR2 YSYEKL.

This chain uses TRBV3-1 (or the pseudogene TRBV3-2) with TRBJ1-4, with 9 positions matching TRBD1. This CDR3 region has 14 residues. CDR1 and CDR2 (germline): LGHDT, YNNKEL (reference sequence). Trimming at V came to 3 bases and at J to 10 bases, leaving 6 bases not matched to a gene. This chain's CDR3 is CASSQGTGFGKLFF. DNA for the CDR3: TGTGCCAGCAGCCAGGGGACAGGGTTTGGAAAACTGTTTTTT.

This chain links TRBV7-9 with TRBJ2-7; D is perhaps TRBD2 (6 bases). Deletions cut 3 bases from V and 4 bases from J, with 19 bases between. CDR3 size: 16 residues. Looked up from germline, CDR1 is SEHNR and CDR2 is FQNEAQ (reference sequence). The DNA of the CDR3 is TGTGCCAGCAGCTTCCACCGGGACTCCCGGGGTTACGAGCAGTACTTC. Encoded protein: CASSFHRDSRGYEQYF.

The chain couples TRBV6-5 to TRBJ1-6; D possibly corresponds to TRBD1 (6 bases). This CDR3 comprises 15 residues. V lost 7 bases, J lost 4 bases, and 14 bases lay in between. The germline V gene has CDR1 MNHEY and CDR2 SVGAGI. CDR3 coding DNA: TGTGCCAGCAACCCGGGGGGCAGGTATAATTCACCCCTCCACTTT. Its protein product is CASNPGGRYNSPLHF.

The chain joins TRBV4-1 to TRBJ2-1; D may be TRBD1 (5 bases). The ends were cut back, 0 bases at V and 3 bases at J, with 15 bases in the middle. CDR3 length: 17 amino acids. Germline V gene sequence: CDR1 MGHRA, CDR2 YSYEKL. CDR3 DNA: TGCGCCAGCAGCCAAGATGCTAGGGGCCACTTCTACAATGAGCAGTTCTTC. This encodes CASSQDARGHFYNEQFF.

The rearrangement links TRBV5-1 to TRBJ1-1, with 8 positions matching TRBD1. V was clipped by 0 bases and J by 4 bases; unmatched bases: 5. The CDR3 covers 15 residues. CDR1 and CDR2 from the germline V gene are SGHRS and YFSETQ. As DNA, the CDR3 is TGCGCCAGCAGCTTGGCCGGACAGGGAGGCACTGAAGCTTTCTTT. Amino acid sequence: CASSLAGQGGTEAFF.

The chain uses TRBV18 and TRBJ2-1; weak D call: TRBD2 (6 bases). The CDR3 totals 17 residues. With 2 bases removed from V and 8 bases from J, the gap between germline ends came to 22 bases. Germline lookup yields CDR1 KGHSH and CDR2 LQKENI. CDR3 sequence: CASSPDGGRGTLHEQFF. The CDR3 DNA reads TGTGCCAGCTCACCAGATGGGGGTCGGGGGACCCTCCATGAGCAGTTCTTC.

V gene TRBV18 combines with J gene TRBJ1-2; D possibly corresponds to TRBD1 (6 bases). The V gene lost 3 bases and the J gene lost 6 bases, with 8 bases spanning the gap. CDR3 length: 12 residues. Germline CDR1 and CDR2: KGHSH and LQKENI. The chain's CDR3 is CASSPQGNGYTF. The CDR3 nucleotides are TGTGCCAGCTCACCTCAGGGGAATGGCTACACCTTC.

This clone has a single count. V gene TRBV10-3 combines with J gene TRBJ1-1; a weak D match, TRBD1 (6 bases). The V end was cut by 6 bases, the J end by 5 bases, with 16 bases between. Germline loops: CDR1 ENHRY, CDR2 SYGVKD. The CDR3 is made up of 14 amino acids. This chain's CDR3 is CAISVTGSRTEAFF. The CDR3 nucleotides read TGTGCCATCAGCGTGACAGGCTCTCGAACTGAAGCTTTCTTT.